This TCR beta chain was sequenced for a study of blood T cell repertoires in COVID-19. This clone was observed once. Assay: immunoSEQ multiplex PCR; the TCRdb copy retains only in-frame clones and omits some. The repertoire holds some 76,000 clones, with roughly 80% as singletons. The germline gives CDR1 SGDLS, CDR2 YYNGEE. V was cut by 3 bases and J by 1 base, with 12 bases left in between. This CDR3 comprises 15 residues. The chain carries TRBV9 and TRBJ2-3; no firm D call. Material: peripheral blood. This receptor was identified in a woman in her sixties or seventies with acute or convalescent COVID-19. CDR3 sequence reads: CASSGNLVGTDTQYF. In DNA, the CDR3 is TGTGCCAGCAGCGGAAACCTAGTGGGCACAGATACGCAGTATTTT.